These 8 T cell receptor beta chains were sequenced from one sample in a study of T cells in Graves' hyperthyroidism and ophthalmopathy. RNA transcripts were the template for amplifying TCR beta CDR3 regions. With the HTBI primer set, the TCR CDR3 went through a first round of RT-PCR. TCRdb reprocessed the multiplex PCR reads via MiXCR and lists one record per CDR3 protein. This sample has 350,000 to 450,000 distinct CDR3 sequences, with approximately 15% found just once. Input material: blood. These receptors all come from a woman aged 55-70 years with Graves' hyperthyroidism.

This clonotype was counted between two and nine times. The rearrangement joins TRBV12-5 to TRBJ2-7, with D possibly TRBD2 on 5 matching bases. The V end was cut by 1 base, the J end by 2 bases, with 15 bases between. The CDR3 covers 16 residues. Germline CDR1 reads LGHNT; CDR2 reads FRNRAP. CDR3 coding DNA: TGTGCTAGTGGTTTGGATCCTCGGACTTCTCCCTACGAGCAGTACTTC. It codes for CASGLDPRTSPYEQYF.

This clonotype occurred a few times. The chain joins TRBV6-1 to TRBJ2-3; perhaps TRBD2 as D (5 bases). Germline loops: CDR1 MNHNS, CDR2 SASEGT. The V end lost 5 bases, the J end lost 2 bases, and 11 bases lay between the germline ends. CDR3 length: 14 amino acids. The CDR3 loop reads CASSSQRNTDTQYF. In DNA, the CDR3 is TGTGCCAGCAGTTCCCAGCGGAACACAGATACGCAGTATTTT.

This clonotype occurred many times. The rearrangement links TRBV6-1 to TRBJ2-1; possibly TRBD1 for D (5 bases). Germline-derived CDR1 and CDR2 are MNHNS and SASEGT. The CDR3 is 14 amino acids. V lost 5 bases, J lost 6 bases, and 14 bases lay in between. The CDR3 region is CASSFGPGANEQFF. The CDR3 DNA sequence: TGTGCCAGCAGTTTCGGACCTGGGGCCAATGAGCAGTTCTTC.

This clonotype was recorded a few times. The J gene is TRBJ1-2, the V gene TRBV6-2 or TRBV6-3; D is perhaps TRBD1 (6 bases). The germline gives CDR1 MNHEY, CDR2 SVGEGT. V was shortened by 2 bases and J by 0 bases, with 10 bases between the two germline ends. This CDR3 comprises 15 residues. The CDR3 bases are TGTGCCAGCAGTTACGGACAGACAGCTAACTATGGCTACACCTTC. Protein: CASSYGQTANYGYTF.

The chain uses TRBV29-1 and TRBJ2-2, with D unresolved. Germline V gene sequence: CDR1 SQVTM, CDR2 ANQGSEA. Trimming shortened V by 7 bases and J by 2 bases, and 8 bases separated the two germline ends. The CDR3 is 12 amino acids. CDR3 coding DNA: TGCAGCGGGTCCCCAAACACCGGGGAGCTGTTTTTT. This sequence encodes CSGSPNTGELFF.

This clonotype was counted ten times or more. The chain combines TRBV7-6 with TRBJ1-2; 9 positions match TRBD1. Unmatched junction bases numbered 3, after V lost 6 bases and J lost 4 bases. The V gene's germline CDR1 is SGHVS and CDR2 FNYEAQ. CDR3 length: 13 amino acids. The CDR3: CASSTGGGYGYTF. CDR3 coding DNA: TGTGCCAGCAGTACAGGGGGCGGCTATGGCTACACCTTC.

The CDR3 sequence is CASTPGGRGGAGELFF. The CDR3 coding sequence is TGTGCCAGCACCCCCGGGGGCAGGGGGGGTGCCGGGGAGCTGTTTTTT. This sequence joins TRBV6-1 and TRBJ2-2; D may match TRBD1 or TRBD2 (7 bases each). Between the trimmed V and J ends, which lost 7 bases and 6 bases, there was a span of 21 bases. The germline gives CDR1 MNHNS, CDR2 SASEGT. CDR3 length: 16 amino acids.

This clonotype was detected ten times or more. The CDR3 DNA sequence: TGTGCCGTAGAGGAAAGCTCCTACGAGCAGTACTTC. Protein product: CAVEESSYEQYF. The chain links TRBV30 to TRBJ2-7; D is unclear. Germline assignment: CDR1 GTSNPN and CDR2 SVGIG (reference sequence). V was trimmed by 8 bases and J by 0 bases, leaving 11 bases between them. The CDR3 length is 12 residues.